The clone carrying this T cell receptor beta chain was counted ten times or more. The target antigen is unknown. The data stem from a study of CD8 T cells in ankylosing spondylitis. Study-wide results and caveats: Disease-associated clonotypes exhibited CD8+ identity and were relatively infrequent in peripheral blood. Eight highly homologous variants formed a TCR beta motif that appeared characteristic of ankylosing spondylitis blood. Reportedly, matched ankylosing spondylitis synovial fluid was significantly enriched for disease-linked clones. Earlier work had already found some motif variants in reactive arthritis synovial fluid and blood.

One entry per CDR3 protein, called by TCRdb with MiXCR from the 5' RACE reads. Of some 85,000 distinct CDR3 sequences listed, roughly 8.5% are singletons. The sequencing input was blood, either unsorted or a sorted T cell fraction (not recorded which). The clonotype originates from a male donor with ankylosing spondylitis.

The CDR3 bases are TGTGCCAGCAGTACGACCCTGGGTACTTTAGATACGCAGTATTTT. This encodes CASSTTLGTLDTQYF. V gene TRBV25-1 combines with J gene TRBJ2-3; D gene ambiguous. The CDR3 runs to 15 residues. Germline loops: CDR1 MGHDK, CDR2 SYGVNS. Between the trimmed V and J ends, which lost 5 bases and 5 bases, there was a span of 17 bases.